This T cell receptor (beta chain) appears in the sequencing data of a study of vaccination and CD4 T cells after COVID-19. Whole-study context: Convalescent patients gave post-COVID blood a median about 100 days post-diagnosis, range 35 to 161. Overlapping peptides covering the spike proteins of SARS-CoV-2, HCoV-NL63, HCoV-OC43 and HCoV-229E were added to stimulate cells. Each control culture was treated with a CEFX pool, an HIV-1 Nef pool, or no peptide.

Points on this clonotype: Antigen: not known.

V was cut by 3 bases and J by 5 bases, with 13 bases left in between. In germline, CDR1 is ENHRY, CDR2 SYGVKD. The CDR3 covers 14 residues. Treatment reported: roughly 10-day PBMC culture with coronavirus spike peptide pools or control peptides (ViraFEST assay). ViraFEST used peptide pools to expand antigen-specific T cells before TCR sequencing. Cultured CD4+ T cell DNA underwent sequencing with the Oncomine TCR Beta short-read assay. Each CDR3 protein gets one entry after TCRdb re-called the PCR reads with MiXCR. Of around 25,000 distinct CDR3 sequences listed, around 60% are singletons. The chain employs TRBV10-3 and TRBJ2-5; D possibly corresponds to TRBD2 (5 bases). This clonotype was obtained from a human donor who received a COVID-19 vaccine. This specimen was CD4+ T cells from blood, cultured in vitro, taken after SARS-CoV-2 vaccination. The CDR3 nucleotides read TGTGCCATCAGTGAAGCGGCTAGCAGGGAGACCCAGTACTTC. The encoded protein is CAISEAASRETQYF.